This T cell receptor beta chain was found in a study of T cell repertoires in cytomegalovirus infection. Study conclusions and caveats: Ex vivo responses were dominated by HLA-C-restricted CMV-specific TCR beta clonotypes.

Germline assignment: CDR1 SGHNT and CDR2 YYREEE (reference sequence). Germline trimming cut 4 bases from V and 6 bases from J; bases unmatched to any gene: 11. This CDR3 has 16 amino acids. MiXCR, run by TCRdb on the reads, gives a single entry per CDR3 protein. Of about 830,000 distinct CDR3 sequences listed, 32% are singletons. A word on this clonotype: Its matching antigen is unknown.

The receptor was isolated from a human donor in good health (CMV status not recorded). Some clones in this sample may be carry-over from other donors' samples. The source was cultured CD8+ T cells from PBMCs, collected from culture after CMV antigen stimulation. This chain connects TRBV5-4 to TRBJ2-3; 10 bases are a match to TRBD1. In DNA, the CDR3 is TGTGCCAGCAGCGCTCCCGGGACAGGGGTAGGGGATACGCAGTATTTT. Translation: CASSAPGTGVGDTQYF.